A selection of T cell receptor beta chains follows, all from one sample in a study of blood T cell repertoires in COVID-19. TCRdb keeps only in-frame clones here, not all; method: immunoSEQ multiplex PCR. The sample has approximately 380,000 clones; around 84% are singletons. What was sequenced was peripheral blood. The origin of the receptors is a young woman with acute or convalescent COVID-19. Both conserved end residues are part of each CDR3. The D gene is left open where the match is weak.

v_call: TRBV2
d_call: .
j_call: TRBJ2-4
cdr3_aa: CASSEPSAENKNIQYF

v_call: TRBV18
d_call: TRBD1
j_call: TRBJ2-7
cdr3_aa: CASSPRNGQGRENYEQYF

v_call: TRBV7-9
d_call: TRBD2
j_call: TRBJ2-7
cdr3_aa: CASSPPGWRGDHSYEQYF

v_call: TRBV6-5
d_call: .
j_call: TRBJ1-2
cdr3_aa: CASSHGQLYGYTF

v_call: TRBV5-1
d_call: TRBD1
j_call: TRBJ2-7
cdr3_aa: CASSLRTGDYEQYF

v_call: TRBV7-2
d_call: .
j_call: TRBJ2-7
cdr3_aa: CASSPDIGGGYEQYF

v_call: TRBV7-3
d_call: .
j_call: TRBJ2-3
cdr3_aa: CASSLTVEGADTQYF

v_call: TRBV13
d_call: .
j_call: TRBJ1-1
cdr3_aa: CASRIQMNTEAFF

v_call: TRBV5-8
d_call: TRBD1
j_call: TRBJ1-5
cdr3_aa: CASSRRWTGRDQPQHF

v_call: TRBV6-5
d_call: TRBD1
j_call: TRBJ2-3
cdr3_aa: CASSSTGFGTDTQYF

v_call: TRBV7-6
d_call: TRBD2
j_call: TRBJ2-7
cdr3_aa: CASTEGGRANTKQYF

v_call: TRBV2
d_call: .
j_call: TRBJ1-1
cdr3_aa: CASKQDRDSYAFF

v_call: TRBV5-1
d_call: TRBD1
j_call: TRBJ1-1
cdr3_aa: CASSLQGPVTNTEAFF

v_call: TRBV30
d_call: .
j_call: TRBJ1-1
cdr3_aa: CAWSDDSSNTEAFF

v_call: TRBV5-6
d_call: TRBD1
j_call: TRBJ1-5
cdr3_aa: CASSFGTGDFSNQPQHF

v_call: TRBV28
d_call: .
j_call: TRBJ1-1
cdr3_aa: CASSRAGDRGTEAFF

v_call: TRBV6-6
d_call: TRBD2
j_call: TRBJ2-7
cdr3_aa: CASSGAGGAYEQYF

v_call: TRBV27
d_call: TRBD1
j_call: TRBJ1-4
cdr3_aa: CASSLQQGLEKLFF

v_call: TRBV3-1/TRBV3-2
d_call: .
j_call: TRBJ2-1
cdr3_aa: CASTPEGAGRTLDIYNEQFF

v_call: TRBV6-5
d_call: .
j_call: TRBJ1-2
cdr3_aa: CASRDDRSYGYTF

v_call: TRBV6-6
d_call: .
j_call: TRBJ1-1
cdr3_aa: CASTSFSDTEAFF

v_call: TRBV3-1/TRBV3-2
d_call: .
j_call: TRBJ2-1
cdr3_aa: CASSQDLGGEQFF

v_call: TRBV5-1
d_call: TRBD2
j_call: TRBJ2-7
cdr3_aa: CASSFGLADFYEQYF

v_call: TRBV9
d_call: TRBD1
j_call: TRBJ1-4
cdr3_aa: CASSVRDRVSNGNEKLFF

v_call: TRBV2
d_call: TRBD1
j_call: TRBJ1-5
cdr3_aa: CASRLQGEQPQHF

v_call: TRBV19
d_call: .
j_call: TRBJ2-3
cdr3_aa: CASSLRSSTDTQYF

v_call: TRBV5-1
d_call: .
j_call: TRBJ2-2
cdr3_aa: CASNSDTGELFF

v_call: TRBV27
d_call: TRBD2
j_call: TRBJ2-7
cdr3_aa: CASSLDTRLAGAGEQYF

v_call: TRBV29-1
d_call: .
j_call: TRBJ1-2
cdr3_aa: CSVEFQGLDGYTF

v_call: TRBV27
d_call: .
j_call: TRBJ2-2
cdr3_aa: CASSLTGNTGELFF

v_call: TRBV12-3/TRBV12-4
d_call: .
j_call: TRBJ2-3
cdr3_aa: CASRIADTQYF

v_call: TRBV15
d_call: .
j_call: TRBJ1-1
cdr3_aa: CATSPRVSTVNTEAFF

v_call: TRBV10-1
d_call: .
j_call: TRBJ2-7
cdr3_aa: CASSETGRGEQYF

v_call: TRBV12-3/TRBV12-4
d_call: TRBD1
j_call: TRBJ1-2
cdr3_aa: CASSPDRGYGYTF

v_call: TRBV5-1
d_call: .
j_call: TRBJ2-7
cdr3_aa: CASASVGAPGDEQYF

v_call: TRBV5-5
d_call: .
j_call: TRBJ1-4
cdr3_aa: CASSLGPQGGSANEKLFF

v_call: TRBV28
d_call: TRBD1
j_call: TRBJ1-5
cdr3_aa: CASSRDSDNQPQHF

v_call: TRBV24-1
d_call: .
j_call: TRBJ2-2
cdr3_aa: CATSLEEQGITGELFF

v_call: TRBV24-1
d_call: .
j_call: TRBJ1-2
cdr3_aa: CATSDQRGLDGYTF

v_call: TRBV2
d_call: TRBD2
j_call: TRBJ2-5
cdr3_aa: CASSEETSGQETQYF

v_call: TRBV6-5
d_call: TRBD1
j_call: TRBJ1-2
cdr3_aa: CASSQTGNYGYTF

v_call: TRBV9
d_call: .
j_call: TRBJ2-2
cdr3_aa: CASTRQSNTGELFF

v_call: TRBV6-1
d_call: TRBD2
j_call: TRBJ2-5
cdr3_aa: CASSEAGGGQETQYF

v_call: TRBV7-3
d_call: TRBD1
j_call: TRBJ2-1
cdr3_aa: CASSGGTGDEQFF

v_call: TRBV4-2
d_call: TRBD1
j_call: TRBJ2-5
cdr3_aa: CASSGQGAGETQYF

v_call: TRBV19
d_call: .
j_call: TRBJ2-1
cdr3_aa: CASSPEGGGINEQFF

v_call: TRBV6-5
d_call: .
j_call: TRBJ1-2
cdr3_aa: CASSSLSQSGYGYTF

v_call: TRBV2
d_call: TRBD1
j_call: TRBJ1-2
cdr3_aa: CASSEKSTGAYYGYTF

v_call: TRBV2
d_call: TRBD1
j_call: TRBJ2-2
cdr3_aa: CASGGQGAGELFF

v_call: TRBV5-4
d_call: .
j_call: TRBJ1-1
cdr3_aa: CASRPEPSTEAFF

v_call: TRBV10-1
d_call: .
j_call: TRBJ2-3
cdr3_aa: CASSDRSGSTDTQYF

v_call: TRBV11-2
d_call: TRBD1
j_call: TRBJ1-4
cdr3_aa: CASSSITGTAYEKLFF

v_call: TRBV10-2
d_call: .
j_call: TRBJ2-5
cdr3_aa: CASSSGGEETQYF

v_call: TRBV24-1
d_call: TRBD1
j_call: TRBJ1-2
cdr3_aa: CATSPGQARYGYTF

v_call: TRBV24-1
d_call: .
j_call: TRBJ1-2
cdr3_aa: CATSDHRETIYGYTF

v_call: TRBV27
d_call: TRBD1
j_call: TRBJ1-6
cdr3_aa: CASSRDRGGSPLHF

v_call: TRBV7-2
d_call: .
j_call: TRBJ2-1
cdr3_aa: CASSLRRSSYNEQFF

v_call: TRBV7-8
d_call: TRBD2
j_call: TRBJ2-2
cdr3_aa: CASSLLAGANTGELFF

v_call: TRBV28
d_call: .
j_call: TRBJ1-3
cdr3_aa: CASSLWGGGRDSGNTIYF